This T cell receptor beta chain is from a study of identifying expanded T cells in peripheral blood. Study-wide points: Differentially abundant clones: roughly 1.2 between replicates, about 16 at around 2 weeks, less than 25 at four.

Libraries were prepared by immunoSEQ multiplex PCR; TCRdb keeps only in-frame clonotypes and omits some of them. The data show some 90,000 clones, more than 70% seen once. Turning to this clone: Its target is unknown.

The CDR3 consists of 15 residues. V lost 4 bases, J lost 3 bases, and 10 bases stayed unmatched. Per germline, CDR1 SGHRS and CDR2 YFSETQ. The TCR was taken from a person aged 18-70 years in good health. What was sequenced was blood. The genes are TRBV5-1 and TRBJ2-7; 7 nucleotides line up with TRBD2. In DNA, the CDR3 is TGCGCCAGCAGCCCTAGCCGGGGGGTCCTCTACGAGCAGTACTTC. This gives the protein CASSPSRGVLYEQYF.